The rows below give T cell receptor beta chains drawn from one sample of a study of T-cell memory formation after mild COVID-19. TCRdb re-called the 5' RACE reads through MiXCR, storing one row per CDR3 protein. The data show hundreds of thousands of distinct CDR3 sequences, around 28% seen once. The sequencing input was PBMCs or a T cell subset sorted from them (not recorded which). The receptors stem from an adult woman who had mild COVID-19 (a few samples of this study predate the infection). Cell type and time point are not known. CDR3s include the opening cysteine and the closing phenylalanine or tryptophan. Clone size is given for some rows only: seen once, a few or many times, or a class if the clone is expanded.

v_call | clone_size | cdr3_aa
TRBV3-1 | - | CASSREGTGGAEAFF
TRBV11-3 | - | CASSLHHGADTQYF
TRBV7-6 | - | CASSWAGRTEAFF
TRBV2 | - | CASSGHSGNTIYF
TRBV24-1 | - | CATSDWRGPGNEQFF
TRBV12-3/TRBV12-4 | few | CASSLDPIAKNIQYF
TRBV6-5 | few | CASKFGQGRYNEQFF
TRBV7-9 | few | CASSFDQGSNSPLHF
TRBV5-4 | - | CASSFGFDEQFF
TRBV9 | - | CASSAARGTGGNTGELFF
TRBV7-2 | few | CASSLIAGGQNEQFF
TRBV5-1 | - | CASSGTGGYGYTF
TRBV7-2 | - | CASSPRRSGGATDTQYF
TRBV5-8 | few | CASSRRGVGTGELFF
TRBV5-4 | - | CASSLAIYPSGEQYF
TRBV6-5 | once | CASRGTSNTGELFF
TRBV20-1 | few | CSAREASGKGGELFF